This T cell receptor (beta chain) was sequenced for a study of blood T cells in healthy people across ages. Primers used in a second PCR of about 7 to 12 cycles were a sample-barcoded 5' primer and a J-beta primer mix. Each CDR3 protein gets one entry after TCRdb re-called the 5' RACE reads with MiXCR. The sample lists roughly 680,000 distinct CDR3 sequences, under 25% occurring once. Trimming removed 6 bases from V and 3 bases from J, with 9 bases in between. There are 13 residues in the CDR3. The germline gives CDR1 WSHSY, CDR2 SAAADI. This TCR was sampled from a man in his 70s in good health. The rearrangement links TRBV10-2 to TRBJ1-5; D is undetermined. Sequencing used blood. The CDR3 DNA reads TGCGCCAGCAGCGACAACGCCAATCAGCCCCAGCATTTT. Translating gives CASSDNANQPQHF.